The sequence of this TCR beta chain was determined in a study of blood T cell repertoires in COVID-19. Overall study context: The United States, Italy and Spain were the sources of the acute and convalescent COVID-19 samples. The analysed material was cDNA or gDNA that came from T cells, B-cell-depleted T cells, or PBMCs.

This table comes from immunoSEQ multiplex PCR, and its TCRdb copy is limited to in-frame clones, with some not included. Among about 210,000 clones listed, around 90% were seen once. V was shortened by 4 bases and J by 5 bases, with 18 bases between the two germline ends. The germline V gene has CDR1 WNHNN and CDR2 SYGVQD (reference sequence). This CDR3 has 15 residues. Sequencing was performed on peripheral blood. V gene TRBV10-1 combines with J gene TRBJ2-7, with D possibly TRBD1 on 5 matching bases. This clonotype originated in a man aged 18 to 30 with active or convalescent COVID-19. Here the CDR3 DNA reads TGCGCCAGCAGTGCATCAGGGCCCCACCCCGACGAGCAGTACTTC. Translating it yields CASSASGPHPDEQYF.